This T cell receptor beta chain comes out of a study of shared clonotypes between healthy human individuals. Study results and caveats: What naive subsets generally showed was a larger estimated richness than memory subsets showed.

The study ran the assay at deep level. This table comes from immunoSEQ multiplex PCR, and its TCRdb copy is limited to in-frame clones, with some not included. This repertoire shows 600,000 to 800,000 clones, roughly two thirds found once; its top ten account for over 1.5%. Losses at the gene ends were 4 bases for V and 6 bases for J; bases not matched to a gene: 9. Germline assignment: CDR1 LNHDA and CDR2 SQIVND (reference sequence). The CDR3 runs 15 residues. A word on this clone: Antigen: not known.

The TCR was taken from a woman aged 25 to 39 in good health. This chain joins TRBV19 and TRBJ1-1; the match to TRBD1 covers 9 bases. The specimen sequenced was memory CD4+ T cells sorted from blood. Described subset: CD45RA-negative fraction. The CDR3 loop is CASSKSEDRGSEAFF. CDR3 DNA: TGTGCCAGTAGTAAGTCCGAGGACAGGGGTTCTGAAGCTTTCTTT.